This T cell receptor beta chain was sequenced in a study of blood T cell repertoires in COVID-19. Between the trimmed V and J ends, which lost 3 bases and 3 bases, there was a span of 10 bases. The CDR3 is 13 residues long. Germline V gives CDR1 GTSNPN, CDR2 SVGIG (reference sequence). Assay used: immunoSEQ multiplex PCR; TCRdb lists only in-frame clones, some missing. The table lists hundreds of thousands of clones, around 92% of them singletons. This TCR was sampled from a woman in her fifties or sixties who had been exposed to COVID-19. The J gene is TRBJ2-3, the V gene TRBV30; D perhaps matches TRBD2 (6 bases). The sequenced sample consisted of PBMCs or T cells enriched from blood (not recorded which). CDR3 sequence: CAWRVGGTDTQYF. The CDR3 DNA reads TGTGCCTGGAGAGTTGGAGGGACAGATACGCAGTATTTT.